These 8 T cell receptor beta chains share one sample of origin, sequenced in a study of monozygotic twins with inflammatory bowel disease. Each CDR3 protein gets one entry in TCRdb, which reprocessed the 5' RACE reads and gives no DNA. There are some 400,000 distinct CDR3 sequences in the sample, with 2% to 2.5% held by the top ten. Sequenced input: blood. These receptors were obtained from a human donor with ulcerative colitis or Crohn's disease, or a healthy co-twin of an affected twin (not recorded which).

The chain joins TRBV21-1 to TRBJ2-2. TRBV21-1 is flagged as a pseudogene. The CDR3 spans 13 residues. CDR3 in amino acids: CASISRSTGELFF.

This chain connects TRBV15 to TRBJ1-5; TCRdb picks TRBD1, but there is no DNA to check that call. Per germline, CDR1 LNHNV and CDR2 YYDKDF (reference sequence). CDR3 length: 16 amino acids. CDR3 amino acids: CATSRERQGAYQPQHF.

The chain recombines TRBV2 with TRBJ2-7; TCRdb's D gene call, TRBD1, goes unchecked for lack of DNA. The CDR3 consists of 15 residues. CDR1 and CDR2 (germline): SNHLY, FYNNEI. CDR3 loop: CASRFGTGKDYEQYF. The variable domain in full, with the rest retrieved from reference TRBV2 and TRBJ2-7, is EPEVTQTPSHQVTQMGQEVILRCVPISNHLYFYWYRQILGQKVEFLVSFYNNEISEKSEIFDDQFSVERPDGSNFTLKIRSTKLEDSAMYFCASRFGTGKDYEQYFGPGTRLTVT.

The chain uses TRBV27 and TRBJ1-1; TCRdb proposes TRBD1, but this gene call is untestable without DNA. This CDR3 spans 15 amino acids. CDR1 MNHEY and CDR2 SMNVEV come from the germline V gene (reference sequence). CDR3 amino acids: CASSLLGQGNTEAFF.

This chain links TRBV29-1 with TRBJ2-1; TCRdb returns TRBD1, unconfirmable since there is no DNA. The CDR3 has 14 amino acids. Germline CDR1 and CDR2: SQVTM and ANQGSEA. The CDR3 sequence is CSASLQGSYNEQFF.

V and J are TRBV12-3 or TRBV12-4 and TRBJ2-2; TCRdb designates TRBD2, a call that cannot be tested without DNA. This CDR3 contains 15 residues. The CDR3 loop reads CASNPPGASTGELFF.

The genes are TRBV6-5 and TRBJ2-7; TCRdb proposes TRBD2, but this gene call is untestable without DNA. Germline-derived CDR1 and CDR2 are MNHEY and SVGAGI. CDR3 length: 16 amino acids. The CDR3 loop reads CASSYGPALEGYEQYF.

The CDR3 here is CSARRGNTIYF. The rearrangement joins TRBV20-1 to TRBJ1-3. The CDR3 loop spans 11 amino acids. The germline CDR1 and CDR2 sequences are DFQATT and SNEGSKA (reference sequence).